This entry lists 15 T cell receptor beta chains sequenced from one sample in a study of beta chain features in type 1 diabetes. The isolated RNA, all of it, was reverse transcribed, so expressed TCRB transcripts were what got sequenced. Sequencing was performed with immunoSEQ multiplex PCR; in TCRdb, only in-frame clones are kept and a portion is missing. Of fewer than 150,000 clones in the sample, about 7.1% are singletons; the top ten hold about 1.3%. The sample taken for sequencing was central memory CD4+ T cells from blood. Every receptor here comes from a woman between 25 and 40 years old in good health.

There are a few counts of this clone. This rearrangement joins TRBV7-2 to TRBJ2-1, with 10 bases identical to TRBD2. Germline V gene sequence: CDR1 SGHTA, CDR2 FQGNSA. This CDR3 spans 15 amino acids. V gave up 7 bases and J gave up 5 bases; unmatched junction bases: 8. The CDR3 region has the DNA TGTGCCAGCACCACGTACCTAGCGGGAGACAATGAGCAGTTCTTC. This translates into CASTTYLAGDNEQFF.

This clone turned up a few times. The chain carries TRBV28 and TRBJ1-1, with D possibly TRBD1 on 5 matching bases. The V and J ends lost 10 bases and 0 bases respectively, with 18 bases between them. Germline V gene sequence: CDR1 MDHEN, CDR2 SYDVKM. CDR3 length equals 15 residues. CDR3 sequence reads: CATLMRAGMNTEAFF. The DNA of the CDR3 is TGTGCCACCCTCATGAGAGCAGGGATGAACACTGAAGCTTTCTTT.

A few counts support this clone. The V and J genes are TRBV7-9 and TRBJ1-5, with 7 bases that match TRBD1. J was trimmed by 4 bases and V by 1 base; bases with no gene match: 4. The germline CDR1 and CDR2 sequences are SEHNR and FQNEAQ (reference sequence). This CDR3 is built from 15 residues. The CDR3 DNA is TGTGCCAGCAGCTTAGGGGGACAGCTGAATCAGCCCCAGCATTTT. This encodes CASSLGGQLNQPQHF.

The V gene is TRBV6-1, the J gene TRBJ1-2; TRBD1 might be the D (5 bases). The CDR3 has 15 amino acids. V lost 1 base and J lost 4, with 13 bases in between. The germline V gene encodes CDR1 MNHNS and CDR2 SASEGT. CDR3 DNA sequence: TGTGCCAGCAGTGAAGGGAATAGGGGCGGCTATGGCTACACCTTC. Its translation: CASSEGNRGGYGYTF.

The chain combines TRBV2 with TRBJ2-2; maybe TRBD1 (5 bases). Germline CDR1 is SNHLY and CDR2 is FYNNEI. Trimming shortened V by 4 bases and J by 7 bases, and 19 bases separated the two germline ends. The CDR3 spans 16 residues. The CDR3 loop reads CASSGGRARSRGELFF. In DNA, the CDR3 is TGTGCCAGCAGTGGCGGCAGGGCGAGATCCCGCGGGGAGCTGTTTTTT.

Only a few counts were recorded for this clone. V is TRBV4-3 and J is TRBJ2-3; 11 bases match TRBD2. The CDR3 has 14 residues. Per the germline V gene, CDR1 is LGHNA and CDR2 is YSLEER. The CDR3 sequence is CPLAGGQSTDTQYF. CDR3 DNA: TGCCCCTTAGCGGGAGGGCAAAGCACAGATACGCAGTATTTT.

This clone came up a few times. The V gene is TRBV7-2, the J gene TRBJ1-2; 7 bases are a match to TRBD1. This CDR3 region has 14 residues. The V gene end was trimmed by 0 bases and the J gene end by 4 bases; junction bases not matched to a gene: 2. Germline V lookup: CDR1 SGHTA, CDR2 FQGNSA. CDR3 region: CASSLADRAYGYTF. The DNA for the CDR3 is TGTGCCAGCAGCTTAGCCGACAGGGCCTATGGCTACACCTTC.

This clone was counted only a few times. This rearrangement joins TRBV18 to TRBJ1-1, with 7 bases aligning to TRBD1. CDR3 length: 14 residues. Germline V gene data show CDR1 as KGHSH and CDR2 as LQKENI. With V trimmed by 6 bases and J by 3 bases, 7 bases remained unmatched. The CDR3 bases are TGTGCCAGCTCCTTGGGACAGCTCCACACTGAAGCTTTCTTT. Protein product: CASSLGQLHTEAFF.

The table lists this clone with many counts. The chain couples TRBV29-1 to TRBJ2-4; D possibly corresponds to TRBD1 (6 bases). This CDR3 has 17 residues. V was trimmed by 2 bases and J by 0 bases, leaving 17 bases between them. Germline loops: CDR1 SQVTM, CDR2 ANQGSEA. CDR3 nucleotides: TGCAGCGTTGAAAGATTTCAGGGGCTATTAGCCAAAAACATTCAGTACTTC. Residues: CSVERFQGLLAKNIQYF.

Only a few counts were recorded for this clone. The J gene is TRBJ1-1, the V gene TRBV7-9; 10 bases are a match to TRBD1. Per the germline V gene, CDR1 is SEHNR and CDR2 is FQNEAQ (reference sequence). This CDR3 is built from 15 residues. J lost 3 bases, V lost 4 bases, and 5 bases had no gene match. CDR3 amino acids: CASSWGTGAHTEAFF. In DNA form, the CDR3 reads TGTGCCAGCAGCTGGGGGACAGGGGCGCACACTGAAGCTTTCTTT. The complete variable domain, with remaining parts taken from reference TRBV7-9 and TRBJ1-1, reads DTGVSQNPRHKITKRGQNVTFRCDPISEHNRLYWYRQTLGQGPEFLTYFQNEAQLEKSRLLSDRFSAERPKGSFSTLEIQRTEQGDSAMYLCASSWGTGAHTEAFFGQGTRLTVV.

The chain carries TRBV4-2 and TRBJ2-2; 11 bases match TRBD2. The CDR3 loop spans 16 amino acids. The trim removed 2 bases at V and 5 bases at J, leaving 4 bases unmatched. Per the germline V gene, CDR1 is LGHNA and CDR2 is YNFKEQ. The CDR3 coding sequence is TGTGCCAGCAGCCAACCGACTAGCGGGATGACCGGGGAGCTGTTTTTT. It encodes CASSQPTSGMTGELFF.

This clone was seen repeatedly, ten times or more. The chain employs TRBV7-2 and TRBJ1-1; D remains unclear. The CDR3 is 13 amino acids. The V end was cut by 6 bases, the J end by 2 bases, with 10 bases between. From germline, CDR1 is SGHTA and CDR2 FQGNSA. CDR3 protein: CASRTDTNTEAFF. Here the CDR3 DNA reads TGTGCCAGCAGAACAGACACAAACACTGAAGCTTTCTTT.

V and J are TRBV5-1 and TRBJ2-3, with D uncertain. Germline lookup yields CDR1 SGHRS and CDR2 YFSETQ. There are 14 residues in the CDR3. V lost 2 bases to trimming and J lost 0 bases, with 7 bases between them. The CDR3, as DNA: TGCGCCAGCAGCTTTACAGATAGCACAGATACGCAGTATTTT. Translation: CASSFTDSTDTQYF. The complete variable domain, with remaining parts taken from reference TRBV5-1 and TRBJ2-3, reads KAGVTQTPRYLIKTRGQQVTLSCSPISGHRSVSWYQQTPGQGLQFLFEYFSETQRNKGNFPGRFSGRQFSNSRSEMNVSTLELGDSALYLCASSFTDSTDTQYFGPGTRLTVL.

This clone was recorded at least ten times. The chain carries TRBV5-4 and TRBJ2-3; 14 bases are a match to TRBD2. V lost 4 bases to trimming and J lost 5 bases; unmatched junction nucleotides: 3. CDR1 is SGHNT, CDR2 YYREEE, per germline (reference sequence). CDR3 length equals 15 residues. Here the CDR3 DNA reads TGTGCCAGCAGCGCGACTAGCGGGAGGGTAGATACGCAGTATTTT. Protein: CASSATSGRVDTQYF.

The chain couples TRBV28 to TRBJ1-4, with TRBD1 identical over 8 bases. Trimming cost V 6 bases and J 8 bases; bases outside gene matches: 8. Germline CDR1 and CDR2: MDHEN and SYDVKM. The CDR3 totals 14 residues. CDR3 coding DNA: TGTGCCAGCAGAACTCCAGGGGGCGTAGAAAAACTGTTTTTT. Encoded protein: CASRTPGGVEKLFF.